This T cell receptor (beta chain) was sequenced for a study of T-cell memory formation after mild COVID-19. The CDR3 consists of 17 residues. V shed 4 bases and J 0 bases; nucleotides not matched to a gene: 4. Germline lookup yields CDR1 LGHDT and CDR2 YNNKEL (reference sequence). TCRdb called the 5' RACE reads again in MiXCR, with one record for every CDR3 protein. The table includes about 33,000 distinct CDR3 sequences, around 21% detected once. The table lists this clonotype with many counts. The sequenced sample consisted of PBMCs or a T cell subset sorted from them (not recorded which). This sequence originates from an adult who had mild COVID-19 (a few samples of this study predate the infection). Cell type and time point are not known. The chain employs TRBV3-1 and TRBJ2-3; 13 positions match TRBD2. The CDR3 reads CASSLRTSGSSTDTQYF. Here the CDR3 DNA reads TGTGCCAGCAGCCTCCGGACTAGCGGGAGTAGCACAGATACGCAGTATTTT.